Listed below are T cell receptor beta chains from one sample, sequenced in a study of cytomegalovirus exposure and HLA in healthy donors. Profiling relied on immunoSEQ multiplex PCR, and the TCRdb table lists in-frame clones only, not all of them. The sample table sets out approximately 110,000 clones. The sample comprised PBMCs. Source of these receptors: a man in his thirties or forties in good health and CMV-seronegative. The CDR3 runs from the conserved cysteine through the conserved F or W. Fields, in order: V gene, J gene, D gene, CDR3 protein, CDR3 DNA. D genes are given only for firm matches.

TRBV7-2	TRBJ2-7	TRBD1	CASSFEWTGGIYEQYF	TGTGCCAGCAGCTTCGAATGGACAGGGGGCATCTACGAGCAGTACTTC
TRBV27	TRBJ2-3	TRBD1	CASSLRDRGFDTQYF	TGTGCCAGCAGTTTAAGGGACAGGGGGTTTGATACGCAGTATTTT
TRBV5-4	TRBJ2-1	-	CASSLDNNNEQFF	TGTGCCAGCAGCTTGGACAATAACAATGAGCAGTTCTTC
TRBV7-8	TRBJ2-3	TRBD2	CASSLGIEAGVGDTQYF	TGTGCCAGCAGCTTAGGGATTGAGGCGGGGGTAGGAGATACGCAGTATTTT
TRBV7-9	TRBJ2-3	-	CASSYPTDGTSTDTQYF	TGTGCCAGCAGCTACCCCACGGACGGGACTAGCACAGATACGCAGTATTTT
TRBV9	TRBJ1-1	-	CASSVGGRAGGSTEAFF	TGTGCCAGCAGCGTAGGGGGCCGGGCGGGAGGTAGCACTGAAGCTTTCTTT
TRBV10-1	TRBJ1-4	TRBD1	CASSQAGGEELFF	TGCGCCAGCAGCCAAGCAGGGGGCGAGGAACTGTTTTTT
TRBV5-4	TRBJ1-2	TRBD1	CASSRAGTGIYGYTF	TGTGCCAGCAGCCGAGCTGGGACAGGGATCTATGGCTACACCTTC
TRBV6-5	TRBJ2-3	-	CASSYGQGSRDTQYF	TGTGCCAGCAGTTACGGGCAGGGGTCCAGAGATACGCAGTATTTT
TRBV18	TRBJ1-1	-	CASSPDREAFF	TGTGCCAGCTCGCCGGACAGAGAAGCTTTCTTT
TRBV30	TRBJ2-5	TRBD1	CAWSRTGGETQYF	TGTGCCTGGAGCCGGACAGGGGGGGAGACCCAGTACTTC
TRBV21-1	TRBJ2-5	-	CASTPWDRQETQYF	TGTGCCAGCACTCCATGGGACAGGCAAGAGACCCAGTACTTC
TRBV5-1	TRBJ2-1	-	CASSDLAFQPYNEQFF	TGCGCCAGCAGCGACTTGGCGTTTCAACCCTACAATGAGCAGTTCTTC
TRBV29-1	TRBJ2-5	-	CSARLGTQYF	TGCAGCGCCAGACTGGGGACCCAGTACTTC
TRBV2	TRBJ2-7	TRBD2	CASTGGLATYEQYF	TGTGCCAGCACCGGTGGACTAGCGACCTACGAGCAGTACTTC
TRBV25-1	TRBJ2-7	-	CASSESGRAEDEQYF	TGTGCCAGCAGTGAATCCGGGCGGGCGGAAGACGAGCAGTACTTC
TRBV20-1	TRBJ2-5	-	CSAQYQETQYF	TGCAGTGCACAGTACCAAGAGACCCAGTACTTC
TRBV28	TRBJ2-1	-	CASSLPGSSYNEQFF	TGTGCCAGCAGTTTACCTGGGAGCTCCTACAATGAGCAGTTCTTC